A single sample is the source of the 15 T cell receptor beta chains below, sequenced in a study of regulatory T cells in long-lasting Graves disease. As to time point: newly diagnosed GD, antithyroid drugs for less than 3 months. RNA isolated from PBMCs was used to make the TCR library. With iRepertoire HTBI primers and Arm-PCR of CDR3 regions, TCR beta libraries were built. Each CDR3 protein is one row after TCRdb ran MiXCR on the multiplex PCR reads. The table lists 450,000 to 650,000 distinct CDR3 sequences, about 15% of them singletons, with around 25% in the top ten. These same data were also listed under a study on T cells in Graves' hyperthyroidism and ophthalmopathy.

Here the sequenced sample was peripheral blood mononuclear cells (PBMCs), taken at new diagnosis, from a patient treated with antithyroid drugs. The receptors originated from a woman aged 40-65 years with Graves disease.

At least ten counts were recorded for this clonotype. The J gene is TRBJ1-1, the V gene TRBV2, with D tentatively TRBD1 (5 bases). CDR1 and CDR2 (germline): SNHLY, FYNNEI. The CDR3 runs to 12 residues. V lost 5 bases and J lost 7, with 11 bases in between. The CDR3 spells CASSSDTGEAFF. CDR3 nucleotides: TGTGCCAGCAGTTCCGATACAGGTGAAGCTTTCTTT.

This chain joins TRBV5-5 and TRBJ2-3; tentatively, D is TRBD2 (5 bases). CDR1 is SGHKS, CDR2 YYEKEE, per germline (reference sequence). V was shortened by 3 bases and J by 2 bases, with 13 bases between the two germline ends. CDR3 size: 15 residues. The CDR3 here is CASSYGVDHTDTQYF. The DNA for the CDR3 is TGTGCCAGCAGCTACGGGGTGGACCACACAGATACGCAGTATTTT.

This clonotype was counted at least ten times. CDR3: CASSSAGLAGGETQYF. CDR3 bases: TGTGCCAGCAGTTCCGCGGGGCTAGCGGGGGGTGAGACCCAGTACTTC. The chain joins TRBV11-2 to TRBJ2-5, with 11 nucleotides matching TRBD2. The junction had 11 bases not matched to a gene; V was cut back by 6 bases and J by 5 bases. The CDR3 totals 16 residues. Germline V CDR1 and CDR2: SGHAT, FQNNGV.

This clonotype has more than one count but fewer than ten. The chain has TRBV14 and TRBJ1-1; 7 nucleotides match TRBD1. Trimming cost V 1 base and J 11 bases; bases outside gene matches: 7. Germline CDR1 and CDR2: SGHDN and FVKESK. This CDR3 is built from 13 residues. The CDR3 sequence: CASSQARGLVAFF. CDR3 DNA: TGTGCCAGCAGCCAAGCTAGGGGGCTCGTTGCTTTCTTT.

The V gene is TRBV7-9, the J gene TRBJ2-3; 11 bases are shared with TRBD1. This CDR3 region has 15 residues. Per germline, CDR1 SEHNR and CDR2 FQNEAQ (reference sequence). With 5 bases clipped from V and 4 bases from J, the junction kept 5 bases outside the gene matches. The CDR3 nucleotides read TGTGCCAGCAGCGGCTGGACAGGGGGCGCAGATACGCAGTATTTT. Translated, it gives CASSGWTGGADTQYF.

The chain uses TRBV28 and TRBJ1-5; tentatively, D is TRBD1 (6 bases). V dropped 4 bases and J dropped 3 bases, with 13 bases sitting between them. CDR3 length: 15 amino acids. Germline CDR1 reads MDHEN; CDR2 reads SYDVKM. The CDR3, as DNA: TGTGCCAGCAGTTCGGGGTGGACAGCCAATCAGCCCCAGCATTTT. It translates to CASSSGWTANQPQHF.

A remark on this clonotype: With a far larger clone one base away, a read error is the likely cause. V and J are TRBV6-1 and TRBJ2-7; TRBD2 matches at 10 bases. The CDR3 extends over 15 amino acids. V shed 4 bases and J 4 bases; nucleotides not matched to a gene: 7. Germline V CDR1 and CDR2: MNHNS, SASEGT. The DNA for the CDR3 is TGTGCCAGCAGTGCCGTAGCGGGGGGATCATACGAGCAGTACTTC. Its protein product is CASSAVAGGSYEQYF.

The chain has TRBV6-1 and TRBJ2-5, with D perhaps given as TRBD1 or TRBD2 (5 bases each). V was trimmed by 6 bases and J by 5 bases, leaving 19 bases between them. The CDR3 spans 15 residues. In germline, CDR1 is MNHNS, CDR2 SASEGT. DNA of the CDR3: TGTGCCAGCAGGCCAACCGGGACCCCCTCGGAGACCCAGTACTTC. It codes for CASRPTGTPSETQYF.

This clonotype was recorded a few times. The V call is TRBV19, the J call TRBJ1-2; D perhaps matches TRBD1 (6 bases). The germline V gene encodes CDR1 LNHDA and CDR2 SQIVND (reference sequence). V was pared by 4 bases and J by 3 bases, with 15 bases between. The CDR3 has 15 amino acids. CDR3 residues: CASSTIGGDYYGYTF. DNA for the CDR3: TGTGCCAGTAGTACGATCGGGGGCGATTACTATGGCTACACCTTC.

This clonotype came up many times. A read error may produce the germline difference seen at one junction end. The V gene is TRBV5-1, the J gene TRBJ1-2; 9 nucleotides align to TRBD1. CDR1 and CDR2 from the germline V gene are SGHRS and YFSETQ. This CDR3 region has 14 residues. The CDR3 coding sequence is TGTGCCAGCAGCTTGGACAGGGGAAACTATGGCTACACCTTC. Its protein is CASSLDRGNYGYTF. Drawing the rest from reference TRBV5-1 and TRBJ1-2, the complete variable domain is KAGVTQTPRYLIKTRGQQVTLSCSPISGHRSVSWYQQTPGQGLQFLFEYFSETQRNKGNFPGRFSGRQFSNSRSEMNVSTLELGDSALYLCASSLDRGNYGYTFGSGTRLTVV.

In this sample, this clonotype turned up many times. The chain's CDR3 is CASSSPGHPPYEQYF. As DNA, the CDR3 is TGTGCCAGCAGCTCCCCGGGACACCCTCCCTACGAGCAGTACTTC. The chain carries TRBV7-9 and TRBJ2-7, with D perhaps TRBD1 (6 bases). V lost 4 bases and J lost 2, with 15 bases in between. CDR3 length: 15 residues. Per germline, CDR1 SEHNR and CDR2 FQNEAQ (reference sequence).

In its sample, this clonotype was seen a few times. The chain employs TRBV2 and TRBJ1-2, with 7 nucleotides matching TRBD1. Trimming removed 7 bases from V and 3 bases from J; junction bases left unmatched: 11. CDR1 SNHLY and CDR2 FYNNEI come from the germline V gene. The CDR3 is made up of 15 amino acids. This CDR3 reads CASKSVRGVYYGYTF. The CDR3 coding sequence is TGTGCCAGCAAATCCGTCAGGGGGGTTTACTATGGCTACACCTTC. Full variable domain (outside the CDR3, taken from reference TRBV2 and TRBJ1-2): EPEVTQTPSHQVTQMGQEVILRCVPISNHLYFYWYRQILGQKVEFLVSFYNNEISEKSEIFDDQFSVERPDGSNFTLKIRSTKLEDSAMYFCASKSVRGVYYGYTFGSGTRLTVV.

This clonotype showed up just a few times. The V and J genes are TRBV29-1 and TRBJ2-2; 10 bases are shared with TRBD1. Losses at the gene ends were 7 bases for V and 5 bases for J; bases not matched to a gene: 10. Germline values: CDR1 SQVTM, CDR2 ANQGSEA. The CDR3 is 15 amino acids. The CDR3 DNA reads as TGCAGCGGTGCAACCGGGACAGGGGTAACCGGGGAGCTGTTTTTT. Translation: CSGATGTGVTGELFF.

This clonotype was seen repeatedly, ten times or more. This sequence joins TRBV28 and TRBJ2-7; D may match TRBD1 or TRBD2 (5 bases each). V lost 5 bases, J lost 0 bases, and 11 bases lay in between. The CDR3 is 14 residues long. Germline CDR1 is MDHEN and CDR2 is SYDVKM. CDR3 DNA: TGTGCCAGCAGTAACGCAGGGAGCTCCTACGAGCAGTACTTC. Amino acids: CASSNAGSSYEQYF.

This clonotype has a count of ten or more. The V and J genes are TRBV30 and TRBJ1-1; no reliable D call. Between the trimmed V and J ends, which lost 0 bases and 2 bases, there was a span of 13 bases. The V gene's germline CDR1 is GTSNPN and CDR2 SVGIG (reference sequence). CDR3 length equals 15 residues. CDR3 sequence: CAWSVPDWANTEAFF. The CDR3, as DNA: TGTGCCTGGAGTGTCCCCGATTGGGCCAACACTGAAGCTTTCTTT.